The sequence of this T cell receptor (beta chain) was determined in a study of OX40 agonist ivuxolimab in advanced cancers. Across the whole study: Patients with prior anti-PD-1, anti-PD-L1 or anti-CTLA-4 therapy were eligible; 40% had some.

Produced via immunoSEQ multiplex PCR; TCRdb's table is partial and in-frame only. The sample contains some 15,000 clones, 80% of which appear only once. V was pared by 5 bases and J by 2 bases, with 9 bases of the junction left unmatched. This CDR3 region has 16 residues. CDR1 is SEHNR, CDR2 FQNEAQ, per germline (reference sequence). Systemic immunosuppression or a history of autoimmune disease excluded patients. The sample here was CD4+ or CD8+ T cells sorted from blood, taken in a trial of the OX40 agonist ivuxolimab. This TCR was sampled from an adult with an advanced solid tumor such as melanoma, head and neck, liver or kidney cancer. The genes are TRBV7-9 and TRBJ2-1; 7 bases line up with TRBD1. As DNA, the CDR3 is TGTGCCAGCAGCCTAACGGTGGGACAGACCTACAATGAGCAGTTCTTC. It is translated as CASSLTVGQTYNEQFF.